Included here is one T cell receptor beta chain sequence, with context. As yet, its antigen is unknown. The data stem from a study of graft-versus-host responses after intestinal transplantation. Study as a whole: Anti-thymocyte globulin induction preceded two to three years of tacrolimus and steroid maintenance in all recipients. Whole-study results and caveats: With peak circulating GvH clone levels came an association with early post-transplant HvG declines.

This table comes from immunoSEQ multiplex PCR, and its TCRdb copy is limited to in-frame clones, with some not included. The profile shows 95,000 to 150,000 clones, 85% to 95% of them singletons. CDR1 is MNHEY and CDR2 is SMNVEV in the germline V gene (reference sequence). V lost 1 base and J 5 bases, leaving 14 bases between the germline ends. The length of the CDR3 is 16 residues. The chain has TRBV27 and TRBJ2-2; TRBD2 is a possible D gene (6 bases). The clonotype originates from a human donor who received an intestinal transplant. Material: unstimulated CD4+ T cells sorted from spleen or lymph node cells, obtained before intestinal transplant. This CDR3 reads CASSLWGVRGTGELFF. The CDR3 DNA follows: TGTGCCAGCAGTTTATGGGGGGTCAGAGGGACCGGGGAGCTGTTTTTT.